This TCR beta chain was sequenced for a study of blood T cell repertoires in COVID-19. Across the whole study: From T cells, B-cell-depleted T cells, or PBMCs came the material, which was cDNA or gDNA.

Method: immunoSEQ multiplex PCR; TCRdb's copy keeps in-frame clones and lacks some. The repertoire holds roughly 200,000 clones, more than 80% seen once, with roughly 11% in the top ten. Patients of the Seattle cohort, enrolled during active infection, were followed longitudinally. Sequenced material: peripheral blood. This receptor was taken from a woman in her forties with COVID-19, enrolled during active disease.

CDR3 nucleotides: TGTGCCAGCACGAGAGGGCTCGAGGAGGGCAATCAGCCCCAGCATTTT. Protein product: CASTRGLEEGNQPQHF. The V and J genes are TRBV6-6 and TRBJ1-5; no definite D call. V was clipped by 7 bases and J by 2 bases, with 18 bases between them. The CDR3 totals 16 residues. In germline, CDR1 is MNHNY, CDR2 SVGAGI (reference sequence).